Listed below are T cell receptor beta chains from one sample, sequenced in a study of blood T cell repertoires in COVID-19. TCRdb's table, derived via immunoSEQ multiplex PCR, lists solely in-frame clones and lacks some. The table lists 80,000 to 100,000 clones, around 90% of them singletons. Sequencing was done on a sample of peripheral blood. The receptors come from a man aged 65 to 85 with acute or convalescent COVID-19. CDR3s include the opening cysteine and the closing phenylalanine or tryptophan. A D gene is named only where the DNA matches it firmly. Clone size appears in some rows only: once, few, many, or a class for an expanded clone.

size: -; D: TRBD1; J: TRBJ1-1; V: TRBV6-5; CDR3: CASSNDRGPGEAFF; DNA: TGTGCCAGCAGTAATGACAGGGGGCCTGGTGAAGCTTTCTTT
size: -; D: -; J: TRBJ2-5; V: TRBV28; CDR3: CASSSQVIGAQYF; DNA: TGTGCCAGCAGCTCTCAGGTGATCGGGGCCCAGTACTTC
size: -; D: TRBD2; J: TRBJ2-5; V: TRBV5-4; CDR3: CASSLGKASGKETQYF; DNA: TGTGCCAGCAGCCTAGGCAAGGCTAGCGGTAAAGAGACCCAGTACTTC
size: once; D: -; J: TRBJ2-2; V: TRBV2; CDR3: CASSRDFPGELFF; DNA: TGTGCCAGCAGCAGGGATTTCCCCGGGGAGCTGTTTTTT
size: once; D: -; J: TRBJ2-3; V: TRBV24-1; CDR3: CATPSERRGDTDTQYF; DNA: TGTGCCACCCCCTCGGAGCGCAGGGGTGACACAGATACGCAGTATTTT
size: -; D: -; J: TRBJ1-6; V: TRBV2; CDR3: CALRGLRNSPLHF; DNA: TGTGCGCTTAGGGGGTTGAGGAATTCACCCCTCCACTTT
size: -; D: -; J: TRBJ1-5; V: TRBV5-8; CDR3: CASSLWATAGQPQHF; DNA: TGTGCCAGCAGCTTGTGGGCGACGGCTGGTCAGCCCCAGCATTTT
size: -; D: -; J: TRBJ1-2; V: TRBV21-1; CDR3: CASSKVNRGRSVGYTF; DNA: TGTGCCAGCAGCAAAGTAAACAGGGGGCGAAGTGTAGGCTACACCTTC
size: -; D: TRBD1; J: TRBJ1-6; V: TRBV6-5; CDR3: CASTPPGQYNSPLHF; DNA: TGTGCCAGCACTCCACCGGGACAGTATAATTCACCCCTCCACTTT
size: -; D: -; J: TRBJ1-2; V: TRBV12-5; CDR3: CASALGGQNGYTF; DNA: TGTGCTAGTGCCCTGGGCGGACAGAATGGCTACACCTTC
size: few; D: TRBD2; J: TRBJ2-3; V: TRBV5-1; CDR3: CASSLSGGDTDTQYF; DNA: TGCGCCAGCAGCCTAAGCGGGGGGGACACAGATACGCAGTATTTT
size: -; D: -; J: TRBJ2-7; V: TRBV3-1/TRBV3-2; CDR3: CASSLLQGPGSLYF; DNA: TGTGCCAGCAGCCTCCTACAGGGCCCGGGAAGTTTGTACTTC
size: few; D: TRBD2; J: TRBJ2-3; V: TRBV13; CDR3: CASRTSLTDTQYF; DNA: TGTGCCAGCAGGACTAGCCTCACAGATACGCAGTATTTT
size: -; D: -; J: TRBJ2-7; V: TRBV10-1; CDR3: CASSLAGQSSYEQYF; DNA: TGCGCCAGCAGTTTAGCTGGACAGAGCTCCTACGAGCAGTACTTC
size: -; D: -; J: TRBJ1-1; V: TRBV27; CDR3: CASSPSTGWATEAFF; DNA: TGTGCCAGCAGCCCCTCAACAGGGTGGGCCACTGAAGCTTTCTTT
size: -; D: -; J: TRBJ2-3; V: TRBV28; CDR3: CAIRRGPAGPSTDTQYF; DNA: TGTGCCATCCGGCGGGGGCCCGCAGGACCTAGCACAGATACGCAGTATTTT
size: -; D: TRBD1; J: TRBJ1-6; V: TRBV2; CDR3: CAITGGNNSPLHF; DNA: TGTGCCATCACAGGGGGTAATAATTCACCCCTCCACTTT
size: -; D: -; J: TRBJ2-2; V: TRBV5-4; CDR3: CASSFVWWGGTGELFF; DNA: TGTGCCAGCAGCTTTGTTTGGTGGGGCGGAACCGGGGAGCTGTTTTTT
size: -; D: -; J: TRBJ1-1; V: TRBV6-1; CDR3: CASSEPSDRFTEAFF; DNA: TGTGCCAGCAGTGAACCCTCCGACAGATTCACTGAAGCTTTCTTT
size: -; D: TRBD1; J: TRBJ1-4; V: TRBV19; CDR3: CASSPRTGFNEKLFF; DNA: TGTGCCAGTAGTCCTCGGACAGGATTTAATGAAAAACTGTTTTTT
size: -; D: TRBD1; J: TRBJ1-1; V: TRBV5-6; CDR3: CASSYTTTGSNTEAFF; DNA: TGTGCCAGCAGCTACACCACGACAGGGTCGAACACTGAAGCTTTCTTT
size: -; D: TRBD1; J: TRBJ1-2; V: TRBV9; CDR3: CASSLRTGGNYGYTF; DNA: TGTGCCAGCAGCCTTCGGACAGGGGGCAACTATGGCTACACCTTC
size: few; D: TRBD1; J: TRBJ2-3; V: TRBV9; CDR3: CASSEAGTGADTQYF; DNA: TGTGCCAGCAGCGAGGCCGGGACAGGGGCCGATACGCAGTATTTT
size: -; D: TRBD1; J: TRBJ1-3; V: TRBV5-1; CDR3: CASSLETGGGNTIYF; DNA: TGCGCCAGCAGCTTGGAGACAGGGGGAGGAAACACCATATATTTT
size: -; D: TRBD1; J: TRBJ2-6; V: TRBV5-6; CDR3: CASSSGQLSGANVLTF; DNA: TGTGCCAGCAGCTCGGGACAGCTCTCTGGGGCCAACGTCCTGACTTTC
size: -; D: -; J: TRBJ2-3; V: TRBV7-9; CDR3: CASSPLGVTQYF; DNA: TGTGCCAGCAGCCCCCTAGGGGTTACGCAGTATTTT
size: -; D: -; J: TRBJ2-4; V: TRBV5-4; CDR3: CASSPDRLWNIQYF; DNA: TGTGCCAGCAGCCCCGACAGGCTGTGGAACATTCAGTACTTC